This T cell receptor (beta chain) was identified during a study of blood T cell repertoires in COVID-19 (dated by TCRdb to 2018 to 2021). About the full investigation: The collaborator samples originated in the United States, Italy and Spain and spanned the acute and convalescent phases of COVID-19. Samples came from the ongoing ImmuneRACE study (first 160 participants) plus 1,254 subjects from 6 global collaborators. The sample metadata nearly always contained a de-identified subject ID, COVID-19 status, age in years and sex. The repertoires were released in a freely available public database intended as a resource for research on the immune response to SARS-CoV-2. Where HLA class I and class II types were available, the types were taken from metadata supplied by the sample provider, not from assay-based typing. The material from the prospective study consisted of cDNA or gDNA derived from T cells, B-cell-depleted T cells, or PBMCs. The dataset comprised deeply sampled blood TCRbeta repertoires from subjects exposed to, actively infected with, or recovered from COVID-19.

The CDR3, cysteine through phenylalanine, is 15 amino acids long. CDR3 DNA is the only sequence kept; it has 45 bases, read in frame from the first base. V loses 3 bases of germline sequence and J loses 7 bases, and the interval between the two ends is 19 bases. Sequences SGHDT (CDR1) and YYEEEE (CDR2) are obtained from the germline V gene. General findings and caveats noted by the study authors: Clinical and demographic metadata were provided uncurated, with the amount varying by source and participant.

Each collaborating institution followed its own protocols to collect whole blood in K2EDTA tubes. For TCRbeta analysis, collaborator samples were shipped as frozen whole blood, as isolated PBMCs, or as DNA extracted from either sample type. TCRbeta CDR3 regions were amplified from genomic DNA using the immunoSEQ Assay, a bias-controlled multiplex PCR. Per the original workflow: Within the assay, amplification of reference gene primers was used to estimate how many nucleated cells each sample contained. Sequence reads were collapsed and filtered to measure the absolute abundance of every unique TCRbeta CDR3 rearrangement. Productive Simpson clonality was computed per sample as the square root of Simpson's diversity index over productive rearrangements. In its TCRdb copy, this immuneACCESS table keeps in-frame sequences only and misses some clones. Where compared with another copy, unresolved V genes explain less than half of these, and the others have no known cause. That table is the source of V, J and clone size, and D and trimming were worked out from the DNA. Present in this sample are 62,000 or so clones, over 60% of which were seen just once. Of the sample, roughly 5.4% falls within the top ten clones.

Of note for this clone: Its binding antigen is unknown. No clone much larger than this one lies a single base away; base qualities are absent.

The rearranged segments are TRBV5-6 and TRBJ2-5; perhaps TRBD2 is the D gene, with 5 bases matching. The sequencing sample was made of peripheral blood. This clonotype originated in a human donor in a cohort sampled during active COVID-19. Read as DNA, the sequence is TGTGCCAGCAGCTCGGGATCTGAAATGCGCGGGACCCAGTACTTC. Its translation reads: CASSSGSEMRGTQYF. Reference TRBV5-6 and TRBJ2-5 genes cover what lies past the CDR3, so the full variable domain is DAGVTQSPTHLIKTRGQQVTLRCSPKSGHDTVSWYQQALGQGPQFIFQYYEEEERQRGNFPDRFSGHQFPNYSSELNVNALLLGDSALYLCASSSGSEMRGTQYFGPGTRLLVL.